This T cell receptor beta chain derives from a study of blood T cell repertoires in COVID-19. Study background: The origin of the acute and convalescent COVID-19 samples was the United States, Italy and Spain.

The assay was immunoSEQ multiplex PCR, and TCRdb's table has in-frame clones only and misses some. This sample has 200,000 to 250,000 clones, with 85% found just once. Trimming stripped 10 bases from V and 8 bases from J, with 19 bases between. The CDR3 is 13 amino acids. CDR1 is SGHAT, CDR2 FQNNGV, per germline. The TCR was taken from a man aged 40-49 years with acute or convalescent COVID-19. The chain combines TRBV11-2 with TRBJ2-3, with D unclear. Sample: peripheral blood. CDR3 nucleotide sequence: TGTGCCATCCTTAGCTTAGCCGCTCGTACGCAGTATTTT. Protein product: CAILSLAARTQYF.